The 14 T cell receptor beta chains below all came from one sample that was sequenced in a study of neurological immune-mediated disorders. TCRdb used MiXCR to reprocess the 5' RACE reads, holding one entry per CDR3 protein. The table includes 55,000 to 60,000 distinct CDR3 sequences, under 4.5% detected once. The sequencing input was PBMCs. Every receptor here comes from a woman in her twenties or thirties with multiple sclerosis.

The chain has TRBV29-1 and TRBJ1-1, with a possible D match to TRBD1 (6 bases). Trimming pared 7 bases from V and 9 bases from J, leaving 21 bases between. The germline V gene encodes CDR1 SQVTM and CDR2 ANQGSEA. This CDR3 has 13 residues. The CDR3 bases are TGCAGCGCGTTGATTACAGGGCCATTGAAAGCTTTCTTT. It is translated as CSALITGPLKAFF.

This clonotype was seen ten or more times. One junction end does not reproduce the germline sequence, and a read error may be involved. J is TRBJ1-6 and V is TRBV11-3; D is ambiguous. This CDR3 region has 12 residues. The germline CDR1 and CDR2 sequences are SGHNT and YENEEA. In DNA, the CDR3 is TGTGCCAGCAGTCTTGGAAATTCACCCCTCAACTTT. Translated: CASSLGNSPLNF.

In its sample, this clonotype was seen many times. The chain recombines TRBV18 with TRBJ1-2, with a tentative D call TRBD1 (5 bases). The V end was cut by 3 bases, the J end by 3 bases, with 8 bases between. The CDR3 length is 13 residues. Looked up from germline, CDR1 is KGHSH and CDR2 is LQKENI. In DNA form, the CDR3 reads TGTGCCAGCTCACCGGGGCAGGACTATGGCTACACCTTC. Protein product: CASSPGQDYGYTF.

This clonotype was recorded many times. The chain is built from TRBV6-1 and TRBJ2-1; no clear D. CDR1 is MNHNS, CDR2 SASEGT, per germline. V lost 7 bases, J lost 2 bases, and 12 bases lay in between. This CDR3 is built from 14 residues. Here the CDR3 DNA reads TGTGCCAGCAACGCGGAGTCTACCTACAATGAGCAGTTCTTC. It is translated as CASNAESTYNEQFF.

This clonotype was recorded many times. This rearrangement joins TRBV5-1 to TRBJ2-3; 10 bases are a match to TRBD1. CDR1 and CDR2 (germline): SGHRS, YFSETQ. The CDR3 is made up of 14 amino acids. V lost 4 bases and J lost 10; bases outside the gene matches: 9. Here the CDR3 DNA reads TGCGCCAGCAGCCACGACAGGGGGCGAGTTGCGCAGTATTTT. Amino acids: CASSHDRGRVAQYF.

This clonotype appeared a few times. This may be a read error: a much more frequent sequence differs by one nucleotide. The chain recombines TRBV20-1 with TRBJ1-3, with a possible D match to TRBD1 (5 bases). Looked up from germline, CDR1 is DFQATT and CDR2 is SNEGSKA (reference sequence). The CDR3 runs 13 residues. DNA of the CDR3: TGCAGTGCCCCGGACAACTCTGGAAAAACCATATATTTT. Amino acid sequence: CSAPDNSGKTIYF.

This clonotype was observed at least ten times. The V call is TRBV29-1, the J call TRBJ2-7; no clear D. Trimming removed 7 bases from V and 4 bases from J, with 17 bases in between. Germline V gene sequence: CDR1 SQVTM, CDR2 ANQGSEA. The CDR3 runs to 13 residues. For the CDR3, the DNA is TGCAGCGCCGTGGGTTCTCACCAGTACGAGCAGTACTTC. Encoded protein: CSAVGSHQYEQYF.

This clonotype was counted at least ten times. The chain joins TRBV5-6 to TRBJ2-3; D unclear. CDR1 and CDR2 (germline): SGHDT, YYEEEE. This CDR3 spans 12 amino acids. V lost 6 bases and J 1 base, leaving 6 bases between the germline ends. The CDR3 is CASMAGTDTQYF. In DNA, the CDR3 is TGTGCCAGCATGGCGGGCACAGATACGCAGTATTTT.

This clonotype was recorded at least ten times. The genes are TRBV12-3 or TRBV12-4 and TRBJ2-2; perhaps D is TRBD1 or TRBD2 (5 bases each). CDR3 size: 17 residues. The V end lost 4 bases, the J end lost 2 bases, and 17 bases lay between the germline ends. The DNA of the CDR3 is TGTGCCAGCAGTTCTGGCGGCTACGGGGCTAACACCGGGGAGCTGTTTTTT. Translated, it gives CASSSGGYGANTGELFF.

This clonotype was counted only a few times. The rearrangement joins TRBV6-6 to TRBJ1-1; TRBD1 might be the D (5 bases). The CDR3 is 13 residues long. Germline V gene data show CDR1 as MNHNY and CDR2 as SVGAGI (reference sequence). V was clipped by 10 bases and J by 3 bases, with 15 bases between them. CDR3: CATNSGTYTEAFF. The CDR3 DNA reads TGTGCCACCAATTCTGGGACCTACACTGAAGCTTTCTTT.

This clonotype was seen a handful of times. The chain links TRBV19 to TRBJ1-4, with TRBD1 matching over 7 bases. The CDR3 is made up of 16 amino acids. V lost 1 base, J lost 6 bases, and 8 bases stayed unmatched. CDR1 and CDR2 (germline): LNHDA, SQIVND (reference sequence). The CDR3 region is CASSIAPRTGHEKLFF. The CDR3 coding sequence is TGTGCCAGTAGTATAGCACCGAGGACAGGCCATGAAAAACTGTTTTTT. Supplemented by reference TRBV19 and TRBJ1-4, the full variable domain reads DGGITQSPKYLFRKEGQNVTLSCEQNLNHDAMYWYRQDPGQGLRLIYYSQIVNDFQKGDIAEGYSVSREKKESFPLTVTSAQKNPTAFYLCASSIAPRTGHEKLFFGSGTQLSVL.

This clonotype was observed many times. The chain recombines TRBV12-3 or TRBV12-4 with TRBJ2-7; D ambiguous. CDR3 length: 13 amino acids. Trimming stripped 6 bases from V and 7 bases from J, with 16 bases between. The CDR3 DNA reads TGTGCCAGCAGCTGGTCGGGTTTAACGGAGCAGTACTTC. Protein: CASSWSGLTEQYF.

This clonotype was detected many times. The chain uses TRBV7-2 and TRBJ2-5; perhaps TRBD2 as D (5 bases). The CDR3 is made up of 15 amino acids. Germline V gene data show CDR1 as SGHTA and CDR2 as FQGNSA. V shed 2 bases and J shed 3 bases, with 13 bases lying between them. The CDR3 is CASSLRLAGKETQYF. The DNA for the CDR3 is TGTGCCAGCAGCTTACGTCTAGCTGGAAAAGAGACCCAGTACTTC. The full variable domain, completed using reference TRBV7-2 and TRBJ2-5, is GAGVSQSPSNKVTEKGKDVELRCDPISGHTALYWYRQSLGQGLEFLIYFQGNSAPDKSGLPSDRFSAERTGGSVSTLTIQRTQQEDSAVYLCASSLRLAGKETQYFGPGTRLLVL.

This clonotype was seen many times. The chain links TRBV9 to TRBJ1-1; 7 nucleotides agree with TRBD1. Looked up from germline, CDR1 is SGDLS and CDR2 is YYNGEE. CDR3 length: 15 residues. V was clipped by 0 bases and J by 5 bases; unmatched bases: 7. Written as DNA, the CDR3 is TGTGCCAGCAGCGTAGTTCAGACAGGGTGGACTGAAGCTTTCTTT. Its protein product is CASSVVQTGWTEAFF.